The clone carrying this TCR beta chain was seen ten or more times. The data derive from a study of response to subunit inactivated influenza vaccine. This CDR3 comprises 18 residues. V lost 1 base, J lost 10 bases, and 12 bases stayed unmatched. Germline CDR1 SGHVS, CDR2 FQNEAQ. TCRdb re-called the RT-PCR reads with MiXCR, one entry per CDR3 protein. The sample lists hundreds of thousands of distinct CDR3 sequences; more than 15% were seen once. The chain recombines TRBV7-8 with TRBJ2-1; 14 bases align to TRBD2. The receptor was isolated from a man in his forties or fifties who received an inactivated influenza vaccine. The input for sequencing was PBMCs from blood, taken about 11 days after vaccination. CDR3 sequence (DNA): TGTGCCAGCAGCTTAGTCGGAGGGACTAGCGGGAGTATCAGGGAGCAGTTCTTC. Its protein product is CASSLVGGTSGSIREQFF.